This TCR beta chain emerged from a study of PD-1 blockade in mismatch repair-deficient tumors (dated by TCRdb to about 2017). Background for the entire study: The trial enrolled under 90 consecutive patients with roughly twelve mismatch repair-deficient cancer types between late 2013 and September 2016, all previously treated and progressing. Tumor-associated T cell clones in the peripheral blood of patients responding to PD-1 blockade were tracked using deep sequencing of TCR CDR3 regions. Results the study describes overall, beyond this receptor: Clones residing in the tumor, which were often undetectable in blood before treatment, expanded quickly after pembrolizumab and then contracted, generally before radiologic responses.

Mismatch repair deficiency in every enrolled patient was established by polymerase chain reaction or immunohistochemistry. TCR sequencing was performed for a few patients who responded to pembrolizumab therapy. In the phase II trial, pembrolizumab PD-1 blockade was tested prospectively in advanced mismatch repair-deficient cancers, no matter which tissue of origin the cancers came from. Peripheral blood T cell samples were serially collected before and at multiple times after PD-1 blockade was started. Blood sampling times were expressed in weeks after the first pembrolizumab dose. Deletion took 0 bases off V and 4 bases off J, with a span of 8 bases between the germline ends. The CDR3 sequence holds 14 residues, the cysteine and phenylalanine included. Solely the CDR3 DNA is kept, with 42 bases framed from the first base. CDR1 and CDR2, looked up from the germline V gene, are SGHRS and YFSETQ. A note on this clone: There is no known antigen for this receptor. No base-level quality is on record; no much larger clone is a single base apart.

Library preparation used the immunoSEQ multiplex PCR assay. What TCRdb holds here is the immuneACCESS table cut down to in-frame rearrangements. Part of the clones is not present; checked against another copy, under half of the missing clones reflect an unresolved V gene, and the others are unexplained. This sample has under 25,000 clones in its table, and approximately 80% of those were observed once. Around 1.5% of the sample is taken by the ten largest. The V gene is TRBV5-1 and the J gene is TRBJ1-5; the D gene assignment is ambiguous. The source material was PBMCs, sampled 52 weeks after starting pembrolizumab. The receptor's source is an adult with mismatch repair-deficient cancer. The sequenced DNA: TGCGCCAGCAGCTTGGGCCCCCGGAATCAGCCCCAGCATTTT. The resulting protein is CASSLGPRNQPQHF.